A selection of T cell receptor beta chains follows, all from one sample in a study of blood T cells in healthy people across ages. MiXCR was run by TCRdb on the 5' RACE reads, yielding one entry per CDR3 protein. The sample lists 550,000 to 600,000 distinct CDR3 sequences; roughly 29% were seen once. What was sequenced was blood. The receptors stem from a woman between 65 and 79 years old in good health. Both conserved end residues are part of each CDR3. Fields, in order: D gene, V gene, clone size, J gene, CDR3 DNA, CDR3 protein. D genes are given only for firm matches. Clone size is given for some rows only: seen once, a few or many times, or a class if the clone is expanded.

TRBD1	TRBV7-9	-	TRBJ2-7	TGTGCCAGCAGCCCGGAGGACAGGGTCTACGAGCAGTACTTC	CASSPEDRVYEQYF
TRBD1	TRBV4-2	-	TRBJ2-3	TGTGCCAGCAGCTCCTACTATTCAGACAGGGGGAGGACAGATACGCAGTATTTT	CASSSYYSDRGRTDTQYF
-	TRBV24-1	-	TRBJ1-5	TGTGCCACCAGTGATAGAGTGAAGGGACAGCCCCAGCATTTT	CATSDRVKGQPQHF
TRBD1	TRBV4-2	-	TRBJ2-5	TGTGCCAGCAGCCAGATGGACAGGGACCAAGAGACCCAGTACTTC	CASSQMDRDQETQYF
TRBD2	TRBV5-1	few	TRBJ2-1	TGCGCCAGCAGCGGGATAGCGGGGGGGAACAATGAGCAGTTCTTC	CASSGIAGGNNEQFF
-	TRBV6-6	-	TRBJ1-4	TGTGCCAGCGGTACAGCAACTAATGAAAAACTGTTTTTT	CASGTATNEKLFF
-	TRBV20-1	few	TRBJ2-5	TGCAGTGCTAGAGGTACCGGGACGGGGAAAGAGACCCAGTACTTC	CSARGTGTGKETQYF
-	TRBV6-1	few	TRBJ2-7	TGTGCCAGCAACAAAAACAGAAAGTACGAGCAGTACTTC	CASNKNRKYEQYF
-	TRBV7-2	-	TRBJ1-3	TGTGCCAGCAGCTTAGGCCTGCAGGGAAACACCATATATTTT	CASSLGLQGNTIYF
-	TRBV7-2	few	TRBJ2-5	TGTGCCAGCAGCGAAAGGACAGGGAGGGAGGAAGAGACCCAGTACTTC	CASSERTGREEETQYF
TRBD1	TRBV29-1	few	TRBJ2-5	TGCAGCGTGCAACTCGGGACAGCCTTCCAGGAGACCCAGTACTTC	CSVQLGTAFQETQYF
-	TRBV11-3	-	TRBJ1-1	TGTGCCAGCAGCCTCCCCCAGGGGTCGACTGAAGCTTTCTTT	CASSLPQGSTEAFF
-	TRBV6-6	few	TRBJ1-2	TGTGCCAGCAGCCACCAGAGACAGGATAACTATGGCTACACCTTC	CASSHQRQDNYGYTF
TRBD2	TRBV7-3	-	TRBJ2-2	TGTGCCAGCAGCTCAGGACTAGCGGGGGGGCGATACACCGGGGAGCTGTTTTTT	CASSSGLAGGRYTGELFF
-	TRBV5-1	-	TRBJ1-6	TGCGCCAGCAGCGGTGACAGTGGGTCACCCCTCCACTTT	CASSGDSGSPLHF
-	TRBV5-6	few	TRBJ1-1	TGTGCCAGCAGCTTGTTTCCTGGGACGATCACTGAAGCTTTCTTT	CASSLFPGTITEAFF
TRBD1	TRBV2	-	TRBJ1-2	TGTGCCAGCAGTGTCACAGGGGATGATGGCTACACCTTC	CASSVTGDDGYTF
-	TRBV24-1	-	TRBJ1-1	TGTGCCACCAGGACGGATTTGAACACTGAAGCTTTCTTT	CATRTDLNTEAFF
-	TRBV20-1	-	TRBJ2-7	TGCAGTGCTAGGAGTCCCAGCGTTGACGAGCAGTACTTC	CSARSPSVDEQYF
-	TRBV20-1	few	TRBJ2-5	TGCAGTGCCAGTCCCGTAGCAGGATCCCAAGAGACCCAGTACTTC	CSASPVAGSQETQYF
-	TRBV6-5	-	TRBJ1-3	TGTGCCAGCAGTTACGGGAGAGGTTTCTCTGGAAACACCATATATTTT	CASSYGRGFSGNTIYF
TRBD1	TRBV6-1	-	TRBJ1-3	TGTGCCAGCGTCTCAGGGGGCTCTGGAAACACCATATATTTT	CASVSGGSGNTIYF
-	TRBV7-9	few	TRBJ2-1	TGTGCCAGCAGCTTCGGGGCTGAGGACAGTTCCTACAATGAGCAGTTCTTC	CASSFGAEDSSYNEQFF
-	TRBV28	few	TRBJ1-2	TGTGCCAGCAGTTTATCGGAGGTATGGAGCTACACCTTC	CASSLSEVWSYTF
-	TRBV7-2	many	TRBJ2-3	TGTGCCAGCAGCTATCAGACTAGAGATACGCAGTATTTT	CASSYQTRDTQYF
-	TRBV7-9	many	TRBJ2-7	TGTGCCAGCAGCCTCAGGGTCGAGCAGTACTTC	CASSLRVEQYF
-	TRBV12-3/TRBV12-4	-	TRBJ2-3	TGTGCCAGCAGTCTCTGGGGGACCTCTAGCACAGATACGCAGTATTTT	CASSLWGTSSTDTQYF
TRBD2	TRBV20-1	-	TRBJ2-1	TGCAGTGCCCAGCCGGGGGGTCGGGAGCAGTTCTTC	CSAQPGGREQFF